Included here is one T cell receptor (beta chain) sequence, with context. This CDR3 has 15 amino acids. Between the trimmed V and J ends, which lost 2 bases and 2 bases, there was a span of 11 bases. The V gene's germline CDR1 is LGHNA and CDR2 YNFKEQ. Profiling relied on immunoSEQ multiplex PCR, and the TCRdb table lists in-frame clones only, not all of them. In the table there are some 320,000 clones, more than 75% of which are singletons. This record comes from a study of blood T cell repertoires in COVID-19. The wider study: The study drew acute and convalescent COVID-19 samples from the United States, Italy and Spain.

Across 20 to 25 US areas, participants ranged in age from about 18 to 90 years. Clinical history as reported by participants underpinned cohort assignment. Before being deemed recovered, Cohort 3 donors had two negative PCRs, clearance, or symptom resolution. The sample was PBMCs or T cells enriched from blood (not recorded which). This TCR derives from a woman in her 30s who had recovered from COVID-19. The V call is TRBV4-2, the J call TRBJ2-3; D uncertain. CDR3 residues: CASSQLEASTDTQYF. The CDR3 DNA follows: TGTGCCAGCAGCCAATTAGAGGCTTCCACAGATACGCAGTATTTT.